The rows below give T cell receptor beta chains drawn from one sample of a study of beta chain features in type 1 diabetes. TCRdb's table, derived via immunoSEQ multiplex PCR, lists solely in-frame clones and lacks some. Of hundreds of thousands of clones detected, roughly a tenth appear once; the ten largest clones hold around 0.017%. Specimen: naive CD4+ T cells from blood. Source of these receptors: a man aged 25-45 years with type 1 diabetes. Both conserved end residues are part of each CDR3. Fields, in order: CDR3 length, J gene, V gene, clone size, CDR3 protein. Clone size, where shown, is once, few, many, or a class for clones that have expanded.

cdr3_length: 17
j_call: TRBJ2-6
v_call: TRBV5-1
clone_size: NA
cdr3_aa: CASSPGQGSSGANVLTF

cdr3_length: 15
j_call: TRBJ2-5
v_call: TRBV7-6
clone_size: NA
cdr3_aa: CASSPSGGARETQYF

cdr3_length: 14
j_call: TRBJ2-7
v_call: TRBV19
clone_size: few
cdr3_aa: CASSIYSSGKEQYF

cdr3_length: 12
j_call: TRBJ1-2
v_call: TRBV29-1
clone_size: NA
cdr3_aa: CSVGPGDYGYTF

cdr3_length: 17
j_call: TRBJ2-1
v_call: TRBV2
clone_size: NA
cdr3_aa: CASTENDPGQGLNEQFF

cdr3_length: 15
j_call: TRBJ2-6
v_call: TRBV19
clone_size: few
cdr3_aa: CASSIQAPGANVLTF

cdr3_length: 16
j_call: TRBJ2-1
v_call: TRBV25-1
clone_size: few
cdr3_aa: CASSDIRDRGHPEQFF

cdr3_length: 13
j_call: TRBJ1-5
v_call: TRBV29-1
clone_size: few
cdr3_aa: CSVEGGRGQPQHF

cdr3_length: 13
j_call: TRBJ2-3
v_call: TRBV11-2
clone_size: few
cdr3_aa: CASSSRGADTQYF

cdr3_length: 16
j_call: TRBJ1-5
v_call: TRBV7-8
clone_size: few
cdr3_aa: CASSLDRLPGDQPQHF

cdr3_length: 16
j_call: TRBJ2-5
v_call: TRBV4-3
clone_size: NA
cdr3_aa: CASSQGHDGSKETQYF